The source of this T cell receptor beta chain is a study of blood T cell repertoires in COVID-19. Repertoires were generated with immunoSEQ multiplex PCR, while TCRdb's copy carries only in-frame clones and drops some. Of roughly 570,000 clones listed, approximately 88% are singletons. Trimming took 2 bases from V and 3 from J, leaving 14 bases between them. This CDR3 contains 15 residues. The receptor was derived from a woman aged 50 to 65 with COVID-19, enrolled during active disease. V usage is TRBV23-1 and J usage is TRBJ2-7, with D possibly matching TRBD1 (5 bases). TRBV23-1 is designated an ORF whose function remains uncertain. Sequenced sample: peripheral blood. CDR3 amino acids: CASSQPQGAIYEQYF. The CDR3 bases are TGCGCCAGCAGTCAACCTCAGGGTGCGATCTACGAGCAGTACTTC.